This TCR beta chain was recorded in a study of regulatory T cells in long-lasting Graves disease. The overall study: Duration of antithyroid drug therapy among newly diagnosed Graves' patients was under 3 months.

Time point specified: newly diagnosed GD, antithyroid drugs for less than 3 months. PBMC-derived RNA was used for the TCR library. The peripheral blood volume drawn was approximately 9.5 milliliters, and it was collected into EDTA tubes. Building the TCR beta libraries relied on iRepertoire HTBI primers, and CDR3 regions underwent Arm-PCR. TCRdb used MiXCR to reprocess the multiplex PCR reads, holding one entry per CDR3 protein. In the table there are about 620,000 distinct CDR3 sequences, 16% of which are singletons. The CDR3 sequence is 14 residues long. The germline gives CDR1 MNHEY, CDR2 SMNVEV (reference sequence). The V gene lost 2 bases and the J gene lost 7 bases, with 12 bases spanning the gap. These sequences were also reported in another study, on T cells in Graves' hyperthyroidism and ophthalmopathy. That report notes: HTBI primers were used for first-round RT-PCR of the TCR CDR3. Most clonotypes expanded in the thyroid (above 0.001) were also present in blood.

The sample in question was peripheral blood mononuclear cells (PBMCs), obtained at new diagnosis, from a patient treated with antithyroid drugs. The TCR was taken from a woman aged 25 to 39 with Graves disease. The chain couples TRBV27 to TRBJ2-1; TRBD1 might be the D (6 bases). This CDR3 reads CASSLTGPWNEQFF. For the CDR3, the DNA is TGTGCCAGCAGTTTAACAGGGCCCTGGAATGAGCAGTTCTTC.